The clone carrying this T cell receptor beta chain has only a few counts. These data belong to a study of immune evolution from preneoplasia to lung adenocarcinoma. The CDR3 consists of 15 residues. From germline, CDR1 is SGHKS and CDR2 YYEKEE (reference sequence). The V end was cut by 0 bases, the J end by 4 bases, with 11 bases between. The table came from immunoSEQ multiplex PCR; TCRdb's copy has only in-frame clones and leaves some out. This sample has several thousand clones, with 75% to 90% found just once. The V gene is TRBV5-5, the J gene TRBJ1-3; no firm D call. Material for sequencing was FFPE invasive lung adenocarcinoma tissue. The TCR was taken from a person aged 55 to 75 with lung adenocarcinoma. CDR3 nucleotides: TGTGCCAGCAGCTTGGCGTACAGCTCGGGAAACACCATATATTTT. Its protein is CASSLAYSSGNTIYF.